These 32 T cell receptor beta chains share one sample of origin, sequenced in a study of cytomegalovirus exposure and HLA in healthy donors. A multiplex PCR was run with 60 Vbeta primers and 13 Jbeta primers. Data came from immunoSEQ multiplex PCR; TCRdb stores just in-frame clones and leaves some out. The sample consists of about 130,000 clones, roughly 70% of them appearing once. The material sequenced was PBMCs. These TCRs come from a woman aged 60 to 75 in good health and CMV-seropositive.

J is TRBJ1-2 and V is TRBV15; perhaps TRBD1 as D (6 bases). Germline CDR1 LNHNV, CDR2 YYDKDF (reference sequence). The CDR3 spans 14 residues. V was pared by 6 bases and J by 5 bases, with 16 bases between. CDR3 residues: CATSKDEGGYGYTF. For the CDR3, the DNA is TGTGCCACCAGTAAAGATGAAGGGGGATATGGCTACACCTTC.

This chain uses TRBV5-1 with TRBJ2-7, with TRBD1 matching over 9 bases. CDR1 and CDR2 (germline): SGHRS, YFSETQ. With V trimmed by 4 bases and J by 2 bases, 7 bases remained unmatched. CDR3 length equals 15 residues. Here the CDR3 DNA reads TGCGCCAGCAGCCCTCGAACAGGGGGCCCCTACGAGCAGTACTTC. It is translated as CASSPRTGGPYEQYF.

The gene calls are TRBV10-3 and TRBJ2-5; D is possibly TRBD2 (6 bases). The CDR3 is made up of 15 amino acids. Trimming left V 3 bases short and J 1 base short, with 12 bases between. Per germline, CDR1 ENHRY and CDR2 SYGVKD. For the CDR3, the DNA is TGTGCCATCAGTGATACTCTCGGGGGCCAAGAGACCCAGTACTTC. Its translation: CAISDTLGGQETQYF.

CDR3 sequence: CASSFGPDSGNTIYF. CDR3 coding DNA: TGCGCCAGCAGCTTTGGTCCGGACAGTGGAAACACCATATATTTT. J is TRBJ1-3 and V is TRBV5-1; possibly TRBD1 for D (6 bases). The V end lost 2 bases, the J end lost 3 bases, and 12 bases lay between the germline ends. The CDR3 contains 15 residues. Germline CDR1 SGHRS, CDR2 YFSETQ. Full variable domain (remainder filled in from reference TRBV5-1 and TRBJ1-3): KAGVTQTPRYLIKTRGQQVTLSCSPISGHRSVSWYQQTPGQGLQFLFEYFSETQRNKGNFPGRFSGRQFSNSRSEMNVSTLELGDSALYLCASSFGPDSGNTIYFGEGSWLTVV.

This clone was counted a few times. The chain employs TRBV5-1 and TRBJ2-5, with 11 bases fitting TRBD2. Per germline, CDR1 SGHRS and CDR2 YFSETQ. Trimming at V came to 4 bases and at J to 1 base, leaving 9 bases not matched to a gene. This CDR3 is built from 17 residues. CDR3 DNA sequence: TGCGCCAGCAGCATTTCCGGGACTAGCGGAAGCCAAGAGACCCAGTACTTC. Translation: CASSISGTSGSQETQYF.

This chain links TRBV4-1 with TRBJ2-5; 10 nucleotides line up with TRBD2. The end of the DNA aligns better with TRBJ2-7, so the J call may be wrong. The CDR3 is 14 residues long. Germline CDR1 is MGHRA and CDR2 is YSYEKL. This chain's CDR3 is CASSQGLAGYEQYF. CDR3 DNA sequence: TGCGCCAGCAGCCAAGGACTAGCGGGTTACGAGCAGTACTTC.

The chain is built from TRBV29-1 and TRBJ2-7, with 8 bases lining up with TRBD1. The J segment lost 1 base and the V segment lost 4 bases, leaving 3 bases of the junction unmatched. The CDR3 is 13 amino acids. Germline V gene sequence: CDR1 SQVTM, CDR2 ANQGSEA. The CDR3 is CSVADRGSYEQYF. CDR3 in DNA: TGCAGCGTTGCAGACAGGGGATCCTACGAGCAGTACTTC.

V and J are TRBV4-1 and TRBJ2-1; TRBD2 aligns across 11 bases. The CDR3 consists of 16 residues. V shed 3 bases and J 10 bases; nucleotides not matched to a gene: 11. Germline CDR1 and CDR2: MGHRA and YSYEKL. CDR3 region: CASSQDTSGRRYEQFF. For the CDR3, the DNA is TGCGCCAGCAGCCAGGACACTAGCGGGAGAAGGTACGAGCAGTTCTTC.

The chain is built from TRBV7-2 and TRBJ1-5; maybe TRBD1 (6 bases). In germline, CDR1 is SGHTA, CDR2 FQGNSA. The CDR3 is 15 amino acids. Trimming left V 3 bases short and J 0 bases short, with 9 bases between. The DNA of the CDR3 is TGTGCCAGCAGCTTCGGCAGGGGTAGCAATCAGCCCCAGCATTTT. Residues: CASSFGRGSNQPQHF.

This clone was recorded a few times. The sample carries other DNA sequences with the same CDR3. The V call is TRBV7-9, the J call TRBJ1-1; 7 bases agree with TRBD1. V gave up 3 bases and J gave up 0 bases; unmatched junction bases: 1. The germline V gene has CDR1 SEHNR and CDR2 FQNEAQ (reference sequence). The CDR3 covers 14 residues. The CDR3 protein is CASSLGQMNTEAFF. The CDR3 bases are TGTGCCAGCAGCTTGGGACAGATGAACACTGAAGCTTTCTTT.

In the case of this clone: Distinct nucleotide sequences in the sample also encode this CDR3. This chain connects TRBV4-1 to TRBJ2-7; TRBD2 is a possible D gene (6 bases). This CDR3 region has 16 residues. Trimming removed 1 base from V and 2 bases from J, with 15 bases in between. Germline V gene sequence: CDR1 MGHRA, CDR2 YSYEKL. The DNA of the CDR3 is TGCGCCAGCAGCCAAGCCGGATGGCGGGAACCCTACGAGCAGTACTTC. Residues: CASSQAGWREPYEQYF.

V and J are TRBV27 and TRBJ2-7, with D perhaps TRBD2 (6 bases). The germline V gene has CDR1 MNHEY and CDR2 SMNVEV (reference sequence). This CDR3 region has 15 residues. The V and J ends lost 6 bases and 1 base respectively, with 16 bases between them. In nucleotides, the CDR3 is TGTGCCAGCAGAAAGACGGGACTGCCTTCCTACGAGCAGTACTTC. It specifies CASRKTGLPSYEQYF.

This sequence joins TRBV5-1 and TRBJ1-2, with a weak D call TRBD1 (6 bases). Trimming cost V 3 bases and J 4 bases, with 13 bases left between them. This CDR3 region has 14 residues. Germline CDR1 is SGHRS and CDR2 is YFSETQ. This CDR3 is CASSSDLGGYGYTF. The CDR3 DNA follows: TGCGCCAGCAGCTCCGACCTAGGGGGCTATGGCTACACCTTC.

In DNA, the CDR3 is TGCAGCGTTGAATCCCGGACTAGCGGCTCCTCGGGTGAGCAGTTCTTC. Translating it yields CSVESRTSGSSGEQFF. The rearrangement joins TRBV29-1 to TRBJ2-1; TRBD2 agrees at 10 bases. The germline CDR1 and CDR2 sequences are SQVTM and ANQGSEA. V dropped 2 bases and J dropped 9; count of bases not matched to a gene: 13. The CDR3 covers 16 residues.

This chain joins TRBV30 and TRBJ2-1; no clear D. Germline CDR1 GTSNPN, CDR2 SVGIG (reference sequence). The CDR3 length is 12 residues. The V gene lost 4 bases and the J gene lost 9 bases, with 13 bases spanning the gap. The CDR3 sequence is CAWKSAELEQFF. In nucleotides, the CDR3 is TGTGCCTGGAAATCGGCGGAACTTGAGCAGTTCTTC.

The chain joins TRBV30 to TRBJ1-6, with D unresolved. The V end was cut by 0 bases, the J end by 5 bases, with 8 bases between. The length of the CDR3 is 14 residues. The germline V gene has CDR1 GTSNPN and CDR2 SVGIG (reference sequence). CDR3 DNA: TGTGCCTGGAGTGTGGGCAGGAATAATTCACCCCTCCACTTT. Translation gives CAWSVGRNNSPLHF. Full variable domain (outside the CDR3, taken from reference TRBV30 and TRBJ1-6): SQTIHQWPATLVQPVGSPLSLECTVEGTSNPNLYWYRQAAGRGLQLLFYSVGIGQISSEVPQNLSASRPQDRQFILSSKKLLLSDSGFYLCAWSVGRNNSPLHFGNGTRLTVT.

The chain uses TRBV10-3 and TRBJ2-1, with unresolved D. The length of the CDR3 is 14 residues. V shed 10 bases and J shed 7 bases, with 20 bases lying between them. In germline, CDR1 is ENHRY, CDR2 SYGVKD. In DNA, the CDR3 is TGTGCCACCGCCCCAGGTTTGAGTAAAAATGAGCAGTTCTTC. As protein: CATAPGLSKNEQFF.

V and J are TRBV28 and TRBJ1-5, with D unclear. V lost 3 bases and J 5 bases, leaving 14 bases between the germline ends. The germline V gene encodes CDR1 MDHEN and CDR2 SYDVKM. This CDR3 is built from 15 residues. In DNA, the CDR3 is TGTGCCAGCAGTTTTCCCGGAGGGTCCCATCAGCCCCAGCATTTT. Its protein product is CASSFPGGSHQPQHF. The full variable domain, in which reference TRBV28 and TRBJ1-5 provide the parts outside the CDR3, is DVKVTQSSRYLVKRTGEKVFLECVQDMDHENMFWYRQDPGLGLRLIYFSYDVKMKEKGDIPEGYSVSREKKERFSLILESASTNQTSMYLCASSFPGGSHQPQHFGDGTRLSIL.

CDR3 residues: CASSRRNTEAFF. CDR3 nucleotides: TGTGCCAGCAGCCGGAGGAACACTGAAGCTTTCTTT. J is TRBJ1-1 and V is TRBV7-9; D gene unclear. V lost 5 bases and J lost 1, with 5 bases in between. Germline CDR1 and CDR2: SEHNR and FQNEAQ (reference sequence). This CDR3 region has 12 residues.

The chain joins TRBV5-1 to TRBJ1-1; 11 nucleotides line up with TRBD1. Germline values: CDR1 SGHRS, CDR2 YFSETQ. The CDR3 is 15 amino acids. V was clipped by 3 bases and J by 4 bases; unmatched bases: 5. As DNA, the CDR3 is TGCGCCAGCAGCTGGATGGGACAGGGGGGCACTGAAGCTTTCTTT. Protein: CASSWMGQGGTEAFF.

The gene calls are TRBV2 and TRBJ1-2; D is perhaps TRBD1 (5 bases). This CDR3 has 13 residues. The V end lost 6 bases, the J end lost 1 base, and 9 bases lay between the germline ends. Germline loops: CDR1 SNHLY, CDR2 FYNNEI. The CDR3 loop reads CASRRQSNYGYTF. The CDR3 DNA follows: TGTGCCAGCAGGCGACAGAGTAACTATGGCTACACCTTC.

This sequence joins TRBV5-6 and TRBJ2-1; TRBD2 agrees at 10 bases. This CDR3 has 15 residues. Germline V lookup: CDR1 SGHDT, CDR2 YYEEEE. Trimming at V came to 2 bases and at J to 12 bases, leaving 11 bases not matched to a gene. The CDR3 sequence is CASSFPARTSGGQFF. In nucleotides, the CDR3 is TGTGCCAGCAGCTTCCCCGCCAGGACTAGCGGCGGGCAGTTCTTC.

The chain links TRBV28 to TRBJ2-7; D is unresolved. V lost 4 bases, J lost 4 bases, and 5 bases lay in between. This CDR3 has 11 amino acids. Looked up from germline, CDR1 is MDHEN and CDR2 is SYDVKM. CDR3 protein: CASSSRYEQYF. The CDR3 DNA reads as TGTGCCAGCAGTTCCCGGTACGAGCAGTACTTC.

The genes are TRBV5-1 and TRBJ2-1; 9 nucleotides match TRBD2. The junction had 6 bases not matched to a gene; V was cut back by 4 bases and J by 7 bases. The CDR3 sequence is 14 residues long. Germline V gene lookup returns CDR1 SGHRS and CDR2 YFSETQ. CDR3 bases: TGCGCCAGCAGCATTAGCGGGAGTGAGAATGAGCAGTTCTTC. This sequence encodes CASSISGSENEQFF.

This chain joins TRBV28 and TRBJ1-1, with D possibly matching TRBD1 (5 bases). The germline V gene has CDR1 MDHEN and CDR2 SYDVKM. V lost 7 bases and J lost 1, with 13 bases in between. This CDR3 has 14 residues. CDR3 in amino acids: CASIPGGGNTEAFF. The CDR3 DNA follows: TGTGCCAGCATCCCTGGCGGGGGGAACACTGAAGCTTTCTTT.

This sequence joins TRBV6-5 and TRBJ2-7; 7 nucleotides align to TRBD2. Germline CDR1 MNHEY, CDR2 SVGAGI. The CDR3 contains 15 residues. The V and J ends lost 6 bases and 6 bases, in that order; junction bases with no gene match: 14. This CDR3 is CASSPGLPSGGEQYF. The DNA of the CDR3 is TGTGCCAGCAGCCCCGGATTACCCTCGGGGGGCGAGCAGTACTTC.

The chain carries TRBV5-4 and TRBJ2-5, with D possibly being TRBD1 (5 bases). This CDR3 is built from 15 residues. Germline V CDR1 and CDR2: SGHNT, YYREEE (reference sequence). Trimming pared 0 bases from V and 5 bases from J, leaving 14 bases between. Here the CDR3 DNA reads TGTGCCAGCAGCTTGGGTCTCCAGGGCGAGGAGACCCAGTACTTC. Protein sequence: CASSLGLQGEETQYF.

Remarks on this clone: Other DNA sequences in the same sample also yield this CDR3. CDR3 coding DNA: TGCGCCAGCAGCTTCGGGGGAAGTAATGAAAAACTGTTTTTT. Translated: CASSFGGSNEKLFF. The chain links TRBV5-1 to TRBJ1-4; possible D gene TRBD1, 5 bases. CDR1 and CDR2 from the germline V gene are SGHRS and YFSETQ. V lost 2 bases and J 4 bases, leaving 9 bases between the germline ends. The length of the CDR3 is 14 residues.

The chain joins TRBV6-1 to TRBJ2-7; 7 bases are a match to TRBD1. V shed 4 bases and J 7 bases; nucleotides not matched to a gene: 10. CDR1 is MNHNS, CDR2 SASEGT, per germline. The CDR3 sequence is 14 residues long. CDR3 bases: TGTGCCAGCAGTGGTGGACAGGACCTTAAGGAGCAGTACTTC. Its translation is CASSGGQDLKEQYF.

This clone has only a few counts. V and J are TRBV7-2 and TRBJ1-3; D gene unclear. Trimming shortened V by 5 bases and J by 4 bases, and 18 bases separated the two germline ends. The CDR3 spans 16 residues. CDR1 and CDR2 (germline): SGHTA, FQGNSA. CDR3: CASSPRGGVLGNTIYF. The CDR3 DNA sequence: TGTGCCAGCAGCCCCCGAGGCGGGGTTTTGGGAAACACCATATATTTT.

The chain carries TRBV27 and TRBJ2-7, with a tentative D call TRBD2 (7 bases). CDR3 length: 15 amino acids. Germline CDR1 reads MNHEY; CDR2 reads SMNVEV (reference sequence). The V gene lost 5 bases and the J gene lost 3 bases, with 17 bases spanning the gap. CDR3 in amino acids: CASSGAGAGDYEQYF. The CDR3 nucleotides read TGTGCCAGCAGTGGCGCGGGGGCGGGAGACTACGAGCAGTACTTC.

This rearrangement joins TRBV10-3 to TRBJ1-3; D unclear. Per germline, CDR1 ENHRY and CDR2 SYGVKD. The CDR3 runs 14 residues. Trimming stripped 6 bases from V and 0 bases from J, with 9 bases between. The CDR3 DNA reads as TGTGCCATCAGGGAGGAGAGCTCTGGAAACACCATATATTTT. Translating gives CAIREESSGNTIYF.